The 29 T cell receptor beta chains below were found in one sample sequenced in a study of blood T cells in healthy people across ages. PCR was performed a second time for 7 to 11 cycles using a sample-barcoded 5' primer and a J-beta primer mix. TCRdb reanalysed the 5' RACE reads using MiXCR and keeps one entry per CDR3 protein. The data contain some 1.8 million distinct CDR3 sequences, approximately 40% of them seen just once; the ten biggest clones take up under 30%. Sequencing used blood. These receptors were taken from a human donor in good health.

This clonotype was counted only a few times. The chain employs TRBV6-2 or TRBV6-3 and TRBJ2-1; D unresolved. The CDR3 spans 13 residues. Germline V CDR1 and CDR2: MNHEY, SVGEGT. Deletions cut 6 bases from V and 0 bases from J, with 6 bases between. CDR3 in amino acids: CASRHLSYNEQFF. CDR3 nucleotides: TGTGCCAGCAGACACCTCTCCTACAATGAGCAGTTCTTC.

V and J are TRBV7-2 and TRBJ2-7; unclear D gene. CDR1 is SGHTA and CDR2 is FQGNSA in the germline V gene. The CDR3 length is 14 residues. Trimming removed 1 base from V and 7 bases from J, with 14 bases in between. CDR3 bases: TGTGCCAGCAGCTTAGGGGTAAACAGAGATGAGCAGTACTTC. As protein: CASSLGVNRDEQYF.

The chain has TRBV11-2 and TRBJ1-6; 8 nucleotides align to TRBD1. The CDR3 consists of 16 residues. Germline loops: CDR1 SGHAT, CDR2 FQNNGV. J lost 7 bases, V lost 4 bases, and 9 bases had no gene match. The CDR3 region is CASSSLRDRTNSPLHF. The CDR3 nucleotides are TGTGCCAGCAGCTCGCTTCGGGACAGGACAAATTCACCCCTCCACTTT.

On this clonotype itself: One base away lies a much larger clone, so this may be a sequencing read error. This chain connects TRBV11-2 to TRBJ2-7, with 12 bases fitting TRBD1. Germline lookup yields CDR1 SGHAT and CDR2 FQNNGV. J gave up 7 bases and V 1 base, and 14 bases lay outside the gene matches. The CDR3 is 18 amino acids. The CDR3 spells CASSLVFGTGGSYNEQYF. The CDR3 nucleotides are TGTGCCAGCAGCTTAGTTTTCGGGACAGGGGGCTCCTACAATGAGCAGTACTTC.

This clonotype was seen only a few times. V gene TRBV24-1 combines with J gene TRBJ2-5; D possibly corresponds to TRBD2 (6 bases). CDR1 is KGHDR, CDR2 SFDVKD, per germline. The length of the CDR3 is 15 residues. Between the trimmed V and J ends, which lost 3 bases and 0 bases, there was a span of 10 bases. For the CDR3, the DNA is TGTGCCACCAGTGATGACAGACTAGACCAAGAGACCCAGTACTTC. Protein sequence: CATSDDRLDQETQYF.

The V and J genes are TRBV6-6 and TRBJ1-4, with D perhaps matching TRBD1 (6 bases). Trimming took 5 bases from V and 8 from J, leaving 15 bases between them. The CDR3 runs to 14 residues. Germline V CDR1 and CDR2: MNHNY, SVGAGI (reference sequence). CDR3 nucleotide sequence: TGTGCCAGCAGTCGCGACAGGTGGGAAGAAAAACTGTTTTTT. This translates into CASSRDRWEEKLFF.

The table lists this clonotype with a few counts. V gene TRBV12-3 or TRBV12-4 combines with J gene TRBJ1-5; maybe TRBD1 (6 bases). Trimming took off 10 bases at V and 2 bases at J, with 15 bases between the two ends. The CDR3 has 14 residues. The CDR3 coding sequence is TGTGCCACTTCTCCTTCAGGGGGCAATCAGCCCCAGCATTTT. Translated, it gives CATSPSGGNQPQHF.

The CDR3 protein is CSAVDRGPSTNEKLFF. The CDR3 coding sequence is TGCAGTGCTGTCGACAGGGGGCCCTCAACTAATGAAAAACTGTTTTTT. This chain links TRBV20-1 with TRBJ1-4; 10 nucleotides agree with TRBD1. After removal of 5 bases from V and 0 bases from J, the junction contained 6 bases not matched to a gene. From germline, CDR1 is DFQATT and CDR2 SNEGSKA (reference sequence). CDR3 length: 16 amino acids.

This chain joins TRBV13 and TRBJ2-3; D remains unclear. CDR3 length equals 12 residues. Looked up from germline, CDR1 is PRHDT and CDR2 is FYEKMQ (reference sequence). The V end lost 3 bases, the J end lost 14 bases, and 15 bases lay between the germline ends. CDR3 nucleotide sequence: TGTGCCAGCAGCTTGAATCAGGTAGAACTGTATTTT. Protein: CASSLNQVELYF.

The chain employs TRBV5-1 and TRBJ1-2, with 7 nucleotides matching TRBD1. CDR1 and CDR2 from the germline V gene are SGHRS and YFSETQ. The J segment lost 2 bases and the V segment lost 5 bases, leaving 6 bases of the junction unmatched. This CDR3 contains 14 residues. The chain's CDR3 is CASRVTTGNYGYTF. The CDR3 nucleotides read TGCGCCAGCAGGGTTACGACAGGGAACTATGGCTACACCTTC.

This chain links TRBV5-1 with TRBJ2-1, with TRBD1 identical over 8 bases. The CDR3 sequence is 14 residues long. Per the germline V gene, CDR1 is SGHRS and CDR2 is YFSETQ. The V gene end was trimmed by 2 bases and the J gene end by 8 bases; junction bases not matched to a gene: 6. CDR3 sequence: CASSFGQGNDEQFF. CDR3 sequence (DNA): TGCGCCAGCAGCTTCGGACAGGGAAATGATGAGCAGTTCTTC.

There are a few counts of this clonotype. V gene TRBV27 combines with J gene TRBJ2-6; no definite D call. The CDR3 length is 17 residues. The V gene's germline CDR1 is MNHEY and CDR2 SMNVEV (reference sequence). Trimming removed 7 bases at V and 4 bases at J, with 20 bases between. As DNA, the CDR3 is TGTGCCAGCAAAAGCCGCGCCAGTTTACGAGGGGCCAACGTCCTGACTTTC. Translation gives CASKSRASLRGANVLTF.

This sequence joins TRBV5-6 and TRBJ2-5; 8 bases agree with TRBD1. CDR3 size: 18 residues. The ends lost 0 bases at V and 3 bases at J; junction bases unmatched: 13. Germline assignment: CDR1 SGHDT and CDR2 YYEEEE. In DNA form, the CDR3 reads TGTGCCAGCAGCTTGGATGTCGGTTGGGCAGGGGGCGAAGAGACCCAGTACTTC. Translation gives CASSLDVGWAGGEETQYF. The whole variable domain, remainder taken from reference TRBV5-6 and TRBJ2-5, is DAGVTQSPTHLIKTRGQQVTLRCSPKSGHDTVSWYQQALGQGPQFIFQYYEEEERQRGNFPDRFSGHQFPNYSSELNVNALLLGDSALYLCASSLDVGWAGGEETQYFGPGTRLLVL.

This clonotype was seen repeatedly, ten times or more. V gene TRBV29-1 combines with J gene TRBJ1-2, with D tentatively TRBD1 (5 bases). V lost 6 bases, J lost 3 bases, and 14 bases lay in between. The germline gives CDR1 SQVTM, CDR2 ANQGSEA. The CDR3 loop spans 13 amino acids. This chain's CDR3 is CSVAQGLDYGYTF. DNA for the CDR3: TGCAGCGTAGCGCAGGGTCTCGACTATGGCTACACCTTC.

The CDR3 region is CASSPGGLAGAFNTNEQFF. CDR3 DNA sequence: TGTGCCAGCAGTCCCGGGGGACTAGCGGGGGCCTTCAATACCAATGAGCAGTTCTTC. The V and J genes are TRBV12-3 or TRBV12-4 and TRBJ2-1, with TRBD2 identical over 14 bases. The CDR3 contains 19 residues. Germline trimming cut 5 bases from V and 6 bases from J; bases unmatched to any gene: 15.

Details on this clonotype: This may stem from a read error, because a much larger clone lies one nucleotide away. The rearrangement links TRBV29-1 to TRBJ2-1, with D uncertain. This CDR3 is 11 amino acids long. With 7 bases removed from V and 8 bases from J, the gap between germline ends came to 12 bases. CDR1 and CDR2 (germline): SQVTM, ANQGSEA. The CDR3 loop is CSAASDDEQFF. CDR3 coding DNA: TGCAGCGCCGCGTCGGATGATGAGCAGTTCTTC.

This clonotype was counted ten times or more. V usage is TRBV4-2 and J usage is TRBJ1-4, with D possibly TRBD1 on 6 matching bases. In germline, CDR1 is LGHNA, CDR2 YNFKEQ. CDR3 length: 14 amino acids. Trimming took off 1 base at V and 4 bases at J, with 7 bases between the two ends. This CDR3 is CASSQGQVNEKLFF. CDR3 sequence (DNA): TGTGCCAGCAGCCAAGGACAGGTTAATGAAAAACTGTTTTTT.

This clonotype has just one count. The rearrangement uses TRBV11-3 and TRBJ2-5; the match to TRBD2 covers 10 bases. TRBJ2-7 matches the DNA end more closely, so the J call is doubtful. Germline CDR1 and CDR2: SGHNT and YENEEA. The CDR3 extends over 15 amino acids. DNA for the CDR3: TGTGCCAGCAGCCAACGTCCAGCGGGGGGGGGCGAGCAGTACTTC. It codes for CASSQRPAGGGEQYF.

In its sample, this clonotype was seen a few times. The chain uses TRBV5-1 and TRBJ2-5; TRBD1 might be the D (6 bases). V lost 0 bases and J lost 2, with 14 bases in between. The germline V gene has CDR1 SGHRS and CDR2 YFSETQ. The CDR3 consists of 16 residues. The CDR3 sequence: CASSLASSQGQETQYF. The DNA of the CDR3 is TGCGCCAGCAGCTTGGCCAGCTCCCAGGGGCAAGAGACCCAGTACTTC.

The V and J genes are TRBV5-1 and TRBJ2-1; perhaps TRBD2 as D (7 bases). Germline V gene lookup returns CDR1 SGHRS and CDR2 YFSETQ. V lost 3 bases to trimming and J lost 9 bases, with 25 bases between them. This CDR3 spans 17 amino acids. Written as DNA, the CDR3 is TGCGCCAGCAGCTACCGCGGGGGCATGAAAAGCATAGGTGAGCAGTTCTTC. It is translated as CASSYRGGMKSIGEQFF. The complete variable domain, with remaining parts taken from reference TRBV5-1 and TRBJ2-1, reads KAGVTQTPRYLIKTRGQQVTLSCSPISGHRSVSWYQQTPGQGLQFLFEYFSETQRNKGNFPGRFSGRQFSNSRSEMNVSTLELGDSALYLCASSYRGGMKSIGEQFFGPGTRLTVL.

This clonotype has only a few counts. The chain carries TRBV25-1 and TRBJ2-5; TRBD2 matches at 7 bases. CDR1 and CDR2 (germline): MGHDK, SYGVNS. The junction had 9 bases not matched to a gene; V was cut back by 4 bases and J by 4 bases. This CDR3 contains 15 residues. The DNA for the CDR3 is TGTGCCAGCAGTGCCCTCCCGTCGGGGGGAGAGACCCAGTACTTC. It yields the protein CASSALPSGGETQYF. Variable domain in full (rest from reference TRBV25-1 and TRBJ2-5): EADIYQTPRYLVIGTGKKITLECSQTMGHDKMYWYQQDPGMELHLIHYSYGVNSTEKGDLSSESTVSRIRTEHFPLTLESARPSHTSQYLCASSALPSGGETQYFGPGTRLLVL.

In its sample, this clonotype was seen a few times. V and J are TRBV6-5 and TRBJ1-2; D remains unclear. V was cut by 2 bases and J by 1 base, with 11 bases left in between. Germline CDR1 MNHEY, CDR2 SVGAGI. The CDR3 contains 15 residues. CDR3 sequence reads: CASSYGRYFNYGYTF. Written as DNA, the CDR3 is TGTGCCAGCAGTTACGGACGGTACTTTAACTATGGCTACACCTTC.

The chain uses TRBV28 and TRBJ2-1; no clear D gene. Per the germline V gene, CDR1 is MDHEN and CDR2 is SYDVKM. V was clipped by 2 bases and J by 4 bases, with 6 bases between them. This CDR3 comprises 13 residues. CDR3 DNA sequence: TGTGCCAGCAGTTTACTTCCTTACAATGAGCAGTTCTTC. Translating gives CASSLLPYNEQFF.

This clonotype was counted between two and nine times. The gene calls are TRBV12-3 or TRBV12-4 and TRBJ2-5; D is possibly TRBD1 or TRBD2 (6 bases each). The J call is in doubt because the DNA end fits TRBJ2-7 better. The length of the CDR3 is 14 residues. The DNA of the CDR3 is TGTGCCAGCAGTTTTTCAACGGGGGCCCTCGAGCAGTACTTC. It specifies CASSFSTGALEQYF.

The V and J genes are TRBV9 and TRBJ2-7, with TRBD1 matching 7 bases. Trimming removed 2 bases from V and 5 bases from J; junction bases left unmatched: 10. The CDR3 covers 15 residues. The germline V gene has CDR1 SGDLS and CDR2 YYNGEE. CDR3 region: CASSVSQGIVHEQYF. The CDR3, as DNA: TGTGCCAGCAGCGTCTCACAGGGGATTGTCCACGAGCAGTACTTC.

This clonotype was counted once. The genes are TRBV24-1 and TRBJ1-5, with TRBD1 matching 8 bases. The junction had 10 bases not matched to a gene; V was cut back by 11 bases and J by 2 bases. This CDR3 contains 15 residues. CDR1 is KGHDR and CDR2 is SFDVKD in the germline V gene. The CDR3 nucleotides read TGTGCCATCGGGGACAGGAGCGGCGGCAATCAGCCCCAGCATTTT. Protein: CAIGDRSGGNQPQHF.

This clonotype came up many times. This chain uses TRBV20-1 with TRBJ1-2; a weak D match, TRBD1 (6 bases). The CDR3 contains 14 residues. V lost 6 bases and J lost 4, with 18 bases in between. Germline-derived CDR1 and CDR2 are DFQATT and SNEGSKA (reference sequence). CDR3 residues: CSATAGTTGYGYTF. The CDR3 DNA sequence: TGCAGTGCGACCGCCGGGACAACCGGCTATGGCTACACCTTC.

The chain recombines TRBV20-1 with TRBJ1-2, with no clear D. Germline loops: CDR1 DFQATT, CDR2 SNEGSKA (reference sequence). The CDR3 is made up of 13 amino acids. V lost 6 bases and J lost 8, with 19 bases in between. The DNA of the CDR3 is TGCAGTGCCGAAGTGGTAAATCTCGGAGGCTACACCTTC. This sequence encodes CSAEVVNLGGYTF.

The V and J genes are TRBV29-1 and TRBJ1-3; TRBD1 matches 9 bases. There are 15 residues in the CDR3. V lost 5 bases, J lost 4 bases, and 9 bases stayed unmatched. Germline V gene lookup returns CDR1 SQVTM and CDR2 ANQGSEA. The CDR3 here is CSVPGQGAWGNTIYF. The DNA of the CDR3 is TGCAGCGTTCCGGGACAGGGAGCGTGGGGAAACACCATATATTTT. The full variable domain, rest sourced from reference TRBV29-1 and TRBJ1-3, is SAVISQKPSRDICQRGTSLTIQCQVDSQVTMMFWYRQQPGQSLTLIATANQGSEATYESGFVIDKFPISRPNLTFSTLTVSNMSPEDSSIYLCSVPGQGAWGNTIYFGEGSWLTVV.